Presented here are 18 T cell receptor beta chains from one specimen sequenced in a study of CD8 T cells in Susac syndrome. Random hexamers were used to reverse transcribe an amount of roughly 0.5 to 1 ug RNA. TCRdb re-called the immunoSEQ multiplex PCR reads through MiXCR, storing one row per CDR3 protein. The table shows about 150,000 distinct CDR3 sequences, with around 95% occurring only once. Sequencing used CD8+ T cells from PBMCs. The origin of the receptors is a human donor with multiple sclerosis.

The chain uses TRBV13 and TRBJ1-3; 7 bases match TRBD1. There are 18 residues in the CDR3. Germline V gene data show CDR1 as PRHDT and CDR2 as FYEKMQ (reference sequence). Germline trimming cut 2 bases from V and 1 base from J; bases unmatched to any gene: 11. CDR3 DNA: TGTGCCAGCAGCTTATGGGCTCAGGGGGGGCTATCTGGAAACACCATATATTTT. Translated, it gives CASSLWAQGGLSGNTIYF.

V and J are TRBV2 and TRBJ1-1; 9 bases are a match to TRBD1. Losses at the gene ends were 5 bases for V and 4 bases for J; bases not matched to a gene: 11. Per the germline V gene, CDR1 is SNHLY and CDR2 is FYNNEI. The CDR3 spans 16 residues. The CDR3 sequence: CASSPGQGGSGTEAFF. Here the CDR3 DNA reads TGTGCCAGCAGTCCGGGACAGGGAGGATCAGGCACTGAAGCTTTCTTT.

The chain's CDR3 is CASGNGPLEQYF. CDR3 DNA: TGTGCCAGCGGTAACGGACCCCTCGAGCAGTACTTC. The chain has TRBV9 and TRBJ2-7; D call uncertain. The germline CDR1 and CDR2 sequences are SGDLS and YYNGEE. The CDR3 loop spans 12 amino acids. V lost 7 bases and J 6 bases, leaving 14 bases between the germline ends.

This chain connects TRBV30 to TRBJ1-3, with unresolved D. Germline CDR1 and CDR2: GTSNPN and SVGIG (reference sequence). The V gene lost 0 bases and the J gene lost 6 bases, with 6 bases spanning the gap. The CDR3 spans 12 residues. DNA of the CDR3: TGTGCCTGGAGTGTTTCTCTAAACACCATATATTTT. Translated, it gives CAWSVSLNTIYF.

This CDR3 reads CATSRESLYNEQFF. As DNA, the CDR3 is TGTGCCACCAGCAGAGAATCGCTTTACAATGAGCAGTTCTTC. The gene calls are TRBV15 and TRBJ2-1; D remains unclear. The germline V gene encodes CDR1 LNHNV and CDR2 YYDKDF (reference sequence). CDR3 size: 14 residues. Trimming took off 0 bases at V and 4 bases at J, with 7 bases between the two ends.

CDR3: CASRPGGVNNEQFF. CDR3 DNA: TGTGCCAGCAGGCCAGGAGGAGTGAACAATGAGCAGTTCTTC. The chain combines TRBV12-3 or TRBV12-4 with TRBJ2-1, with a possible D match to TRBD2 (5 bases). V gave up 6 bases and J gave up 5 bases, with 14 bases separating them. The CDR3 spans 14 residues.

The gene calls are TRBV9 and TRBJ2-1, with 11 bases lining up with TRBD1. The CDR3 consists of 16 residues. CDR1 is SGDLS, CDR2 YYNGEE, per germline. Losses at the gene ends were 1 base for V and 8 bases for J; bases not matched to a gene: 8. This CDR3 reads CASSVLRDRGVDEQFF. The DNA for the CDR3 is TGTGCCAGCAGCGTACTCCGGGACAGGGGGGTGGATGAGCAGTTCTTC.

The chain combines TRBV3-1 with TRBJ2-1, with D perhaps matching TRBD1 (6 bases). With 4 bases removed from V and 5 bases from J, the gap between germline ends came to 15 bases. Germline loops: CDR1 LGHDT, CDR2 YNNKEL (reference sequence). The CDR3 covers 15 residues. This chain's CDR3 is CASSLDPGVNNEQFF. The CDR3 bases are TGTGCCAGCAGCCTCGACCCAGGGGTTAACAATGAGCAGTTCTTC.

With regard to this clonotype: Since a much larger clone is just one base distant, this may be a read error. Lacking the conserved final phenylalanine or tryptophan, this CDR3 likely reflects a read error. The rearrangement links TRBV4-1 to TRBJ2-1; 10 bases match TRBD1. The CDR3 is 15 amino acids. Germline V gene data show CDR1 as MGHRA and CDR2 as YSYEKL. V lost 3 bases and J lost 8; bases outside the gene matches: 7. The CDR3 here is CASSQLDRGLDEQFL. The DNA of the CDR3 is TGCGCCAGCAGCCAGCTGGACAGGGGGTTGGATGAGCAGTTCCTC.

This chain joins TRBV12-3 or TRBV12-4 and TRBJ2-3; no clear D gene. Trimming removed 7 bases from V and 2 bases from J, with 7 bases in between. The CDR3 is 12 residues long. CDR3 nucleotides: TGTGCCAGCAAGGGCTACACAGATACGCAGTATTTT. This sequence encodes CASKGYTDTQYF.

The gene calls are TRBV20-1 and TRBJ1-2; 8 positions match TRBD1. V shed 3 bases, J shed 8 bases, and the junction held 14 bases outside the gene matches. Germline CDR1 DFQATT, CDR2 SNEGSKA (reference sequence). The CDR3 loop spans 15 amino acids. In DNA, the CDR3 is TGCAGTGCTAGCCTAACCGCCACAGGGGGGTCCGGCTACACCTTC. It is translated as CSASLTATGGSGYTF.

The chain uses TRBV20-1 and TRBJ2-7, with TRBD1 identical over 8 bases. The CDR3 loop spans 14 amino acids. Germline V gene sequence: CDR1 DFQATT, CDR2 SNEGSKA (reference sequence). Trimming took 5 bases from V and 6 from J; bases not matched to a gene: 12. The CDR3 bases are TGCAGTGCTCCCCATGGACAGGGAGGAGGCGAGCAGTACTTC. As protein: CSAPHGQGGGEQYF.

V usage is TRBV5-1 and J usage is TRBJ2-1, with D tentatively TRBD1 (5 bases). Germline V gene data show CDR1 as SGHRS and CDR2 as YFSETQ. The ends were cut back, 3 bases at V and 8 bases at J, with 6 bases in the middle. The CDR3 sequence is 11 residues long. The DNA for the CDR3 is TGCGCCAGCAGCTGGGGCTATGAGCAGTTCTTC. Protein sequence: CASSWGYEQFF.

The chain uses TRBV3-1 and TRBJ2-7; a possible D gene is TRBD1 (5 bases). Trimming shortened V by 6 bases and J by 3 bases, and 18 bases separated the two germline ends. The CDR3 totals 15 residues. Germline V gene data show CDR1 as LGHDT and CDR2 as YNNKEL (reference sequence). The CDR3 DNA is TGTGCCAGCAGACGCGCCCAGGACATCCTCTACGAGCAGTACTTC. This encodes CASRRAQDILYEQYF.

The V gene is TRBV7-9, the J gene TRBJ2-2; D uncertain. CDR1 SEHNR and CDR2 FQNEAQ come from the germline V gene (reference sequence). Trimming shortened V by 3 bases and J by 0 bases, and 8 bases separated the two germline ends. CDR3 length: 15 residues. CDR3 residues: CASSFQPSNTGELFF. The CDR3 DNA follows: TGTGCCAGCAGCTTTCAGCCGTCGAACACCGGGGAGCTGTTTTTT.

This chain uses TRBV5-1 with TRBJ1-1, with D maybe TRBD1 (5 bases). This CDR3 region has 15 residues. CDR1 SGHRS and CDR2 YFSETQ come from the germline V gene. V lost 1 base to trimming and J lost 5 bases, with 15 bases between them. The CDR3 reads CASSLKGFGGTEAFF. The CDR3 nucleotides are TGCGCCAGCAGCTTGAAGGGATTTGGGGGTACTGAAGCTTTCTTT.

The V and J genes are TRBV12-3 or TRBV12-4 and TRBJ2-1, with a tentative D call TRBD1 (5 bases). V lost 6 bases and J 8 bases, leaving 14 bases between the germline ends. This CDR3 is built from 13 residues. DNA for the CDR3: TGTGCCAGCAGCCCCAGGGTTGTCGATGAGCAGTTCTTC. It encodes CASSPRVVDEQFF.

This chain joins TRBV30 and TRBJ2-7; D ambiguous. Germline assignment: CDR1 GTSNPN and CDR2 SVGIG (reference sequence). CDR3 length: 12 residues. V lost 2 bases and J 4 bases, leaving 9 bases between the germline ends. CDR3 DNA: TGTGCCTGGAGTCACCGACGTTACGAGCAGTACTTC. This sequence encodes CAWSHRRYEQYF.